Described below is a single T cell receptor beta chain sequence and its context. No antigen is known for it. The J segment lost 6 bases and the V segment lost 2 bases, leaving 10 bases of the junction unmatched. This CDR3 has 15 residues. Germline V gene sequence: CDR1 MNHEY, CDR2 SMNVEV (reference sequence). These data are taken from a study of cytomegalovirus exposure and HLA in healthy donors. Study information: As released early, the data held 80 million to 90 million unique TCRs from HLA-typed donors.

Primers included in the PCR were 60 Vbeta and 13 Jbeta primers. The repertoire was sequenced with immunoSEQ multiplex PCR; TCRdb's copy has only in-frame clones and lacks some. The repertoire holds roughly 180,000 clones, with about 9.4% as singletons. Points from the study as a whole: When analyzed later, the rates of TCR association showed variation by HLA locus, with DRB1 the most and HLA-C the fewest. Researchers reported in a later analysis that a missense DCLRE1C variant was tied to TCR beta V- and J-gene trimming.

What was sequenced was PBMCs. This TCR derives from a woman aged 25 to 39 in good health and CMV-seropositive. The chain couples TRBV27 to TRBJ2-7, with 7 bases aligning to TRBD2. CDR3 loop: CASSLTVTSILEQYF. The CDR3 coding sequence is TGTGCCAGCAGTTTAACTGTGACTAGCATACTCGAGCAGTACTTC.